These 3 T cell receptor beta chains came from one sample sequenced in a study of blood T cell repertoires in COVID-19. The repertoire was sequenced with immunoSEQ multiplex PCR; TCRdb's copy has only in-frame clones and lacks some. This sample has a few hundred thousand clones; just under 90% occur once, and the top ten carry over 5%. Sequencing was done on a sample of peripheral blood. Source of these receptors: a woman aged 45-59 years with COVID-19, enrolled during active disease.

The chain is built from TRBV4-2 and TRBJ2-1; weak D call: TRBD1 (5 bases). Deletions cut 2 bases from V and 3 bases from J, with 5 bases between. CDR3 length equals 13 residues. Germline V gives CDR1 LGHNA, CDR2 YNFKEQ. CDR3 loop: CASSQQGYNEQFF. DNA of the CDR3: TGTGCCAGCAGCCAACAGGGCTACAATGAGCAGTTCTTC.

The CDR3 spells CAWVAGSSGNTIYF. CDR3 coding DNA: TGTGCCTGGGTGGCAGGCAGCTCTGGAAACACCATATATTTT. The chain has TRBV30 and TRBJ1-3; D is unresolved. The V and J ends lost 5 bases and 0 bases respectively, with 11 bases between them. The CDR3 covers 14 residues. Germline V gives CDR1 GTSNPN, CDR2 SVGIG (reference sequence).

Remarks on this clone: This specimen includes other DNA sequences encoding the same CDR3. The chain joins TRBV11-2 to TRBJ2-1; weak D call: TRBD1 (6 bases). Trimming pared 3 bases from V and 3 bases from J, leaving 9 bases between. This CDR3 has 14 amino acids. Germline assignment: CDR1 SGHAT and CDR2 FQNNGV. DNA for the CDR3: TGTGCCAGCAGCTTCAGGGGAAGCTACAATGAGCAGTTCTTC. Its protein product is CASSFRGSYNEQFF.